This T cell receptor (beta chain) was retrieved from a study of blood T cells in healthy people across ages. Per the germline V gene, CDR1 is DFQATT and CDR2 is SNEGSKA (reference sequence). With 8 bases clipped from V and 4 bases from J, the junction kept 12 bases outside the gene matches. The CDR3 runs 14 residues. A second about 6 to 11 cycle PCR used barcoded and J-beta primers. Each of the samples gave a minimum of 2.5 million paired-end reads that contained CDR3. A single record per CDR3 protein comes from TCRdb applying MiXCR to the 5' RACE reads. The data show roughly 2 million distinct CDR3 sequences, roughly 50% seen once. The total RNA that was extracted per sample amounted to at least 6 micrograms.

J is TRBJ2-3 and V is TRBV20-1; 7 bases line up with TRBD2. This clonotype was sampled from a woman in her thirties or forties in good health. Sample: blood. The CDR3 region has the DNA TGCAGTTCGGGGGTACCGGGACTACCAGATACGCAGTATTTT. It codes for CSSGVPGLPDTQYF.